The entry below describes one T cell receptor beta chain. A few counts support this clone. Its antigen specificity is not known. Qualities for individual bases were not recorded, and no much larger clone is one base off. This sample includes further DNA sequences coding for the same CDR3. The sample comes from a study of technical replicates of blood from four donors (TCRdb year 2017). V sheds 5 bases and J sheds 0 bases, leaving 10 bases between their ends. The cysteine opens and the phenylalanine closes a CDR3 of 14 amino acids. Kept here is only the CDR3 DNA, which spans 42 bases and is read in frame from base 1. The germline V gene encodes CDR1 SGHTA and CDR2 FQGNSA. The method was the immunoSEQ multiplex PCR assay. What TCRdb holds here is the immuneACCESS table cut down to in-frame rearrangements. Part of the clones is not present; checked against another copy, under half of the missing clones reflect an unresolved V gene, and the others are unexplained. The sample profile shows 65,000 to 90,000 clones; 80% to 90% of them were found once. The ten most abundant clones make up roughly 4.9% of the sample.

The sample consisted of PBMCs. The sequence derives from a human donor in good health. Some clones in this sample may be carry-over from other donors' samples. The sequence joins TRBV7-2 to TRBJ1-1; no D gene is confidently identified. The DNA sequence is TGTGCCAGCAGCCCCGGCACTATGAACACTGAAGCTTTCTTT. It specifies CASSPGTMNTEAFF.